The present entry profiles one T cell receptor beta chain with its context. Its specificity is unknown. With a J-beta primer mix and a sample-barcoded 5' primer, a second PCR ran about 6 to 11 cycles. Each CDR3 protein is one row after TCRdb ran MiXCR on the 5' RACE reads. The sample gives around 1.5 million distinct CDR3 sequences, around 39% of which show up once; 7.9% is in the top ten. This entry comes from a study of blood T cells in healthy people across ages. Regarding the study as a whole: A greater number of naive CD4+ cells and higher diversity distinguished long-lived donors from aged donors.

Investigators took around 11 milliliters of peripheral blood from every donor. The receptor was derived from a woman aged 18-29 years in good health. The specimen was blood.

In nucleotides, the CDR3 is TGCGCCAGCAGCCCGGGACAGGGGAACCACAATGAGCAGTTCTTC. Translating it yields CASSPGQGNHNEQFF. The V and J genes are TRBV5-1 and TRBJ2-1; the match to TRBD1 covers 10 bases. CDR1 and CDR2 from the germline V gene are SGHRS and YFSETQ. This CDR3 has 15 residues. J gave up 5 bases and V 4 bases, and 6 bases lay outside the gene matches.